A single sample is the source of the 3 T cell receptor beta chains below, sequenced in a study of T cell repertoires in cytomegalovirus infection (dated by TCRdb to about 2019). The treatment or condition label, read with the paper, signifies: in vitro stimulation with specific CMV peptide epitopes to enrich CMV-specific T cells. No cognate antigen is known for these TCRs. Sequencing used an Illumina HiSeq 1500. The raw public data were reprocessed by TCRdb itself: fastp quality trimming at Q25, MiXCR clonotype calling, in-frame beta chains only. Merged by CDR3 protein, the rows form single entries marked with the most common genes and DNA. The sample yields about 920,000 distinct CDR3 sequences; roughly 31% were counted once. The ten biggest clones cover over 12% of the sample. The sample was cultured CD8+ T cells from PBMCs, taken from culture after CMV antigen stimulation. These receptors originate from a human donor in good health (CMV status not recorded). Some clones in this sample may be carry-over from other donors' samples.

This clonotype was recorded many times. V gene TRBV12-3 or TRBV12-4 combines with J gene TRBJ2-1; 10 nucleotides line up with TRBD2. CDR3 length equals 17 residues. After removal of 5 bases from V and 3 bases from J, the junction contained 10 bases not matched to a gene. CDR3 loop: CASSPPRAGGLYNEQFF. In nucleotides, the CDR3 is TGTGCCAGCAGTCCCCCTAGAGCGGGGGGGCTCTACAATGAGCAGTTCTTC.

This sequence joins TRBV19 and TRBJ2-6, with unresolved D. Looked up from germline, CDR1 is LNHDA and CDR2 is SQIVND (reference sequence). This CDR3 has 13 amino acids. V gave up 8 bases and J gave up 4 bases, with 9 bases separating them. The CDR3 sequence is CASLTTGANVLTF. The DNA of the CDR3 is TGTGCCAGTCTAACAACAGGGGCCAACGTCCTGACTTTC.

This clonotype was detected only a few times. This chain connects TRBV6-6 to TRBJ1-3; D may be TRBD1 (6 bases). The CDR3 is 13 amino acids. The germline V and J ends were trimmed by 9 bases and 7 bases, with 16 bases remaining between them. Germline values: CDR1 MNHNY, CDR2 SVGAGI (reference sequence). CDR3 in DNA: TGTGCCAGTCGGACAGTTCGGATGAACACCATATATTTT. This codes for CASRTVRMNTIYF.